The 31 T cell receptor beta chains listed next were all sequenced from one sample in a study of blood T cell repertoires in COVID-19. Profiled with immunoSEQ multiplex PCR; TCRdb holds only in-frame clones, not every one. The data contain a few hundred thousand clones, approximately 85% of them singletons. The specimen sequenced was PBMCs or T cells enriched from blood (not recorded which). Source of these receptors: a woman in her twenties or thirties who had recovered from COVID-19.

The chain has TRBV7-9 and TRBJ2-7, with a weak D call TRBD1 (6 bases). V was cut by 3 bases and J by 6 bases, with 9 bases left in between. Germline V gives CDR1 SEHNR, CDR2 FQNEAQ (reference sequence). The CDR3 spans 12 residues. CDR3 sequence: CASSFSGVEQYF. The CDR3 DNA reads TGTGCCAGCAGCTTCTCAGGGGTCGAGCAGTACTTC.

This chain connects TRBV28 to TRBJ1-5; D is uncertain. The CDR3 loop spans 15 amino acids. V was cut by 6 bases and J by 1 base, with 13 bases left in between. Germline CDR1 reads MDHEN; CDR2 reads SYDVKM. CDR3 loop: CASSLLGSSNQPQHF. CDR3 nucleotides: TGTGCCAGCAGCTTACTCGGGTCCAGCAATCAGCCCCAGCATTTT.

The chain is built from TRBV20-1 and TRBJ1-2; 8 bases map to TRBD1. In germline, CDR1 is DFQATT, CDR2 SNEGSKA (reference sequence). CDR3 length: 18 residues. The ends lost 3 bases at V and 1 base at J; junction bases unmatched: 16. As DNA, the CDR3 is TGCAGTGCTAGTCCCCGGGACTACAGGGGGTGGATTAACTATGGCTACACCTTC. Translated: CSASPRDYRGWINYGYTF.

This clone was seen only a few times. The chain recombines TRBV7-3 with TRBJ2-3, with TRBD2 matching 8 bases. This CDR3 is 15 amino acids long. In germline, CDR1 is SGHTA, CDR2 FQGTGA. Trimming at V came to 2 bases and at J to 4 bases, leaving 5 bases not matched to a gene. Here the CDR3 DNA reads TGTGCCAGCAGCTTAGGTCCCGGGAGGGCAGATACGCAGTATTTT. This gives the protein CASSLGPGRADTQYF.

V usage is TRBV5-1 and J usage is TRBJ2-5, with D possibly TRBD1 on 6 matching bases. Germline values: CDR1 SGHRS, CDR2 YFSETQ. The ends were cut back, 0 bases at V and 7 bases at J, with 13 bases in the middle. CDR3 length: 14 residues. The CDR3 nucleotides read TGCGCCAGCAGCTTGGGGGCAGGGGACGGGACCCAGTACTTC. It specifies CASSLGAGDGTQYF.

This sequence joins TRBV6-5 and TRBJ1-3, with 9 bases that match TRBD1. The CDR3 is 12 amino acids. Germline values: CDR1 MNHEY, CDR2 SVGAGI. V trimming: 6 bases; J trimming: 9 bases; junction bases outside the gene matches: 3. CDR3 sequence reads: CASRQQGATIYF. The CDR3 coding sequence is TGTGCCAGCAGGCAACAGGGGGCCACCATATATTTT.

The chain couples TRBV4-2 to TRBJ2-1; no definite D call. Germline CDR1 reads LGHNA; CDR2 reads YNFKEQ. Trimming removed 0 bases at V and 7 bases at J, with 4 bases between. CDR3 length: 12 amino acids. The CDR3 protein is CASSQDTNEQFF. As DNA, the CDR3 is TGTGCCAGCAGCCAAGATACAAATGAGCAGTTCTTC.

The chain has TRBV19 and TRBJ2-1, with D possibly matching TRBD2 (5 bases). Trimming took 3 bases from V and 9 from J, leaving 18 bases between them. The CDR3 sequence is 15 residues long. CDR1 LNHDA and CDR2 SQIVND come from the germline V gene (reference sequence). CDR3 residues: CASSIGVDLEVEQFF. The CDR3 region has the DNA TGTGCCAGTAGTATCGGGGTTGATTTGGAGGTTGAGCAGTTCTTC.

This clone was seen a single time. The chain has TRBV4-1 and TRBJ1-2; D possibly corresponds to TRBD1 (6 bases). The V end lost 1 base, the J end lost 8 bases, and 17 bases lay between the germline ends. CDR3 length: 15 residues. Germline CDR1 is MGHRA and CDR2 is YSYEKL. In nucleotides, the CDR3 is TGCGCCAGCAGCCAAGCCTCACAGGGTACCGGCGGCTACACCTTC. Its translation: CASSQASQGTGGYTF.

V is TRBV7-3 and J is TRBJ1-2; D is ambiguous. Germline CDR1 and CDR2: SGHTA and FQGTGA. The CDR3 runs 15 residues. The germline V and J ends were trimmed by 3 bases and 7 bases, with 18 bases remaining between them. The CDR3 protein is CASSFGVDSVGGYTF. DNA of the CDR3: TGTGCCAGCAGCTTCGGGGTTGATAGTGTCGGTGGCTACACCTTC.

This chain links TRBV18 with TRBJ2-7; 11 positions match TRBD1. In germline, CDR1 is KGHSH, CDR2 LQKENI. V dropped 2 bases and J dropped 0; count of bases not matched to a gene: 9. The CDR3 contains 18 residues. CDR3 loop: CASSPMAKGQGVSYEQYF. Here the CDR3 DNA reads TGTGCCAGCTCACCAATGGCTAAGGGACAGGGGGTCTCCTACGAGCAGTACTTC.

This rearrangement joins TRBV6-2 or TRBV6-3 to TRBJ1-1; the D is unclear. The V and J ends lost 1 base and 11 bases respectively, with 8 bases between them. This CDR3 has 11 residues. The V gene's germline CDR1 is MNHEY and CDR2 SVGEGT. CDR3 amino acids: CASSYYEEAFF. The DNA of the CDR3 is TGTGCCAGCAGTTACTATGAGGAGGCTTTCTTT.

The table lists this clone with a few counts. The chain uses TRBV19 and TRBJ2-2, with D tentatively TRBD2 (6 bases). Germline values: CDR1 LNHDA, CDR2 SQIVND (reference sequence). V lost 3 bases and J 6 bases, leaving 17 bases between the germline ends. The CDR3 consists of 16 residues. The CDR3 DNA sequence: TGTGCCAGTAGTATTGGAAGTTCGCCGGGGGCCGGGGAGCTGTTTTTT. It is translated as CASSIGSSPGAGELFF.

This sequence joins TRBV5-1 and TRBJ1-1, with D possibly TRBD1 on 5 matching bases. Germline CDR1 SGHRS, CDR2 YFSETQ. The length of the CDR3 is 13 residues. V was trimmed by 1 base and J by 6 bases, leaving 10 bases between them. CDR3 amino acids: CASSLTGSPEAFF. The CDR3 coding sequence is TGCGCCAGCAGCTTGACAGGTTCTCCTGAAGCTTTCTTT.

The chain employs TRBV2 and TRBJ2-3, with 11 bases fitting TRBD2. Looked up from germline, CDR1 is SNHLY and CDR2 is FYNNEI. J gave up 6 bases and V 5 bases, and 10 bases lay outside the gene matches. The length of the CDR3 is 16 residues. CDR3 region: CASSSLLAGVVDTQYF. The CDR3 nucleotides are TGTGCCAGCAGTTCTCTACTAGCGGGAGTAGTGGATACGCAGTATTTT.

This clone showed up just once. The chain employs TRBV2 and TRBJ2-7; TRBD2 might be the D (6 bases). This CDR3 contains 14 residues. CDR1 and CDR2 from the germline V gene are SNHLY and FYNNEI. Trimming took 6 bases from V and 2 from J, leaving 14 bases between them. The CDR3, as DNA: TGTGCCAGCAGGGGGAGGACCATCACCTACGAGCAGTACTTC. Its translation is CASRGRTITYEQYF.

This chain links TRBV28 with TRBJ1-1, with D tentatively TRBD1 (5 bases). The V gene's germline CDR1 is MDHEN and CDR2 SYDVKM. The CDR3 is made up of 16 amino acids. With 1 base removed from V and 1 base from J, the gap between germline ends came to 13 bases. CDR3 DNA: TGTGCCAGCAGTTTATCAGGGCGGGGAGGGAACACTGAAGCTTTCTTT. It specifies CASSLSGRGGNTEAFF.

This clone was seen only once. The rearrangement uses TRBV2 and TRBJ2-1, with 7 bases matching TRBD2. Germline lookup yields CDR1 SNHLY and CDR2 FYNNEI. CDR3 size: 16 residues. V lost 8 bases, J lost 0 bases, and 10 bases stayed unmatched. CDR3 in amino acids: CASAGLAVSSYNEQFF. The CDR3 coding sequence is TGTGCCAGCGCAGGGCTAGCGGTTAGCTCCTACAATGAGCAGTTCTTC. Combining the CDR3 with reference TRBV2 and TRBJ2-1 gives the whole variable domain EPEVTQTPSHQVTQMGQEVILRCVPISNHLYFYWYRQILGQKVEFLVSFYNNEISEKSEIFDDQFSVERPDGSNFTLKIRSTKLEDSAMYFCASAGLAVSSYNEQFFGPGTRLTVL.

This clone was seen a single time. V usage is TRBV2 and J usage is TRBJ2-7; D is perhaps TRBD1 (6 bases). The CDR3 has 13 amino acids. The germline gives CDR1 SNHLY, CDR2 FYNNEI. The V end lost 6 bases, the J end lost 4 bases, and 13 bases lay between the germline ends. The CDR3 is CASSPGTSYEQYF. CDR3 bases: TGTGCCAGCAGCCCCGGGACATCTTACGAGCAGTACTTC.

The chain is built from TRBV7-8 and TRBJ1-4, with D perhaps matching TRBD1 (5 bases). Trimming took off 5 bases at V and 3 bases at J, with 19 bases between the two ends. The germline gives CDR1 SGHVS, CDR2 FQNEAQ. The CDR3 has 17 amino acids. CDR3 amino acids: CASSPWAGRAPNEKLFF. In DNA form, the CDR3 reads TGTGCCAGCAGCCCGTGGGCAGGGAGGGCGCCTAATGAAAAACTGTTTTTT. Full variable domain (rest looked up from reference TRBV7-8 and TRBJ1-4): GAGVSQSPRYKVAKRGQDVALRCDPISGHVSLFWYQQALGQGPEFLTYFQNEAQLDKSGLPSDRFFAERPEGSVSTLKIQRTQQEDSAVYLCASSPWAGRAPNEKLFFGSGTQLSVL.

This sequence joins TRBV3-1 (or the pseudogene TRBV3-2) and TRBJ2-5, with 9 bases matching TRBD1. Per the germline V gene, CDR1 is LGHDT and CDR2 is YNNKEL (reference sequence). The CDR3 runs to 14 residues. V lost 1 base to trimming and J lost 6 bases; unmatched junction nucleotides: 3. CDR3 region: CASSQGQGGKTQYF. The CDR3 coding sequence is TGTGCCAGCAGCCAAGGACAGGGGGGGAAGACCCAGTACTTC.

CDR3 sequence: CASSKLRQGGYGYTF. The CDR3 region has the DNA TGTGCCAGCAGCAAATTAAGACAGGGCGGCTATGGCTACACCTTC. The V gene is TRBV21-1, the J gene TRBJ1-2; TRBD1 was called by the table and not checked on the DNA. TRBV21-1 is tagged as a pseudogene. The CDR3 contains 15 residues.

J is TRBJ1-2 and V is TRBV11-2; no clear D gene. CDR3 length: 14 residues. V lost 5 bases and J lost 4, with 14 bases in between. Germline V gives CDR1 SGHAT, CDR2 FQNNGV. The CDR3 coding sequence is TGTGCCAGCAGCCCTAGAGACTCCGGCTATGGCTACACCTTC. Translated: CASSPRDSGYGYTF.

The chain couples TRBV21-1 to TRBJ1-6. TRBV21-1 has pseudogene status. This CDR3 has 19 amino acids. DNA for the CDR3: TGTGCCAGCAGCAAAGGGGAGCTCCCGCCATTAGGTGATAATTCACCCCTCCACTTT. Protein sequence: CASSKGELPPLGDNSPLHF.

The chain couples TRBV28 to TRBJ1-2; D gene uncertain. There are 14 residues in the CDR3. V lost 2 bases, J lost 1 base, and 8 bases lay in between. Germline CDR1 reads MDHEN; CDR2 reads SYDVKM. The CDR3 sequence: CASSLGRDNYGYTF. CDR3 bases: TGTGCCAGCAGTTTAGGGAGAGATAACTATGGCTACACCTTC.

This chain's CDR3 is CASSLNIISSYNEQFF. The CDR3, as DNA: TGTGCCAGCAGCTTAAATATTATTAGCTCCTACAATGAGCAGTTCTTC. V usage is TRBV5-4 and J usage is TRBJ2-1; no clear D gene. The CDR3 sequence is 16 residues long. V was pared by 2 bases and J by 0 bases, with 12 bases between. CDR1 is SGHNT and CDR2 is YYREEE in the germline V gene (reference sequence).

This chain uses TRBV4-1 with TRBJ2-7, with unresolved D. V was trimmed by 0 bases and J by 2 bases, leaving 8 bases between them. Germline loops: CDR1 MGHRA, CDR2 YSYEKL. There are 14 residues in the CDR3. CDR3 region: CASSQDSSTYEQYF. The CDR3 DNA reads TGCGCCAGCAGCCAAGACTCTAGTACCTACGAGCAGTACTTC.

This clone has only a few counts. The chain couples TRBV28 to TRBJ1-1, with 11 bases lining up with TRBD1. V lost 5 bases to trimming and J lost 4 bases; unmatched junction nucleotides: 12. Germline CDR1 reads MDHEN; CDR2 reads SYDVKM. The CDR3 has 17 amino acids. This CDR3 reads CASSPPGQGGRGTEAFF. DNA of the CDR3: TGTGCCAGCAGTCCACCGGGACAGGGGGGCAGAGGCACTGAAGCTTTCTTT.

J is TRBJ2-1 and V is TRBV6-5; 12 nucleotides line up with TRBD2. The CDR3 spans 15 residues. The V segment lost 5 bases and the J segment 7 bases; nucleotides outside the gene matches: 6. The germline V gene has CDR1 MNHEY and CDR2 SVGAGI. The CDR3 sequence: CASSRLAGDGNEQFF. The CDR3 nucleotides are TGTGCCAGCAGTCGACTAGCGGGAGATGGGAATGAGCAGTTCTTC.

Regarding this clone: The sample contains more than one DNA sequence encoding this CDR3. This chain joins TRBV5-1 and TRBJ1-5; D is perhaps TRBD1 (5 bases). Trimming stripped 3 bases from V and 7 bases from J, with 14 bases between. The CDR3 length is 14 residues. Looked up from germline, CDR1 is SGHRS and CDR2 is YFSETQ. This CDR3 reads CASSSGGSNQPQHF. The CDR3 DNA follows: TGCGCCAGCAGCTCGGGGGGATCAAACCAGCCCCAGCATTTT.

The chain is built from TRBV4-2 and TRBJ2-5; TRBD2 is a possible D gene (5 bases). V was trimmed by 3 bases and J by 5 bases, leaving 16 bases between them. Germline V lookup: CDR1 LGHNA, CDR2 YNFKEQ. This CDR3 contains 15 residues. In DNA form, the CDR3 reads TGTGCCAGCAGCCAGACGGAGGCTGGGTCCGAGACCCAGTACTTC. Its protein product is CASSQTEAGSETQYF.